This T cell receptor (beta chain) was documented in a study of T cell responses to AZD1222 COVID-19 vaccine (dated by TCRdb to 2020 to 2022). Background on the whole study: A total of over 230 trial participants underwent TCR sequencing, of whom roughly 210 received two doses of AZD1222 and 26 received two doses of the MenACWY control vaccine. Enrollment into the trials was organized by age into subgroups of 18-55, 56-69 and 70-plus years, and those subgroups contained approximately 160, 26 and 62 TCR-sequenced participants, respectively.

Here is what the overall study found, with its caveats: Participants were mostly white British and included more females than males, and it was suggested by the authors that clonal diversity may have been underestimated. Epitopes outside the regions mutated in the B.1.351 and B.1.1.7 variants were reportedly recognized by nearly half of the unique spike-specific TCRs. After two AZD1222 doses, spike-specific TCR breadth and depth were significantly higher than at day 0 and than in MenACWY recipients. Conclusions about previously exposed vaccinees were limited because only six AZD1222 recipients were SARS-CoV-2 seropositive at baseline. Because no day 14 peak-response samples were available, the repertoires could be characterized only after the peak T cell response. Vaccine-associated CD4 TCRs spanned the whole spike protein, with dominant responses in regions 160-218 and 743-854. In the small 56-69-year group, the increase in depth fell short of significance, most likely because of low power.

The CDR3 regions of human TCRbeta chains were subjected to immunosequencing. Per the original workflow: TCRs in the repertoires were compared against a reference library of SARS-CoV-2-specific TCRs that had been generated with the MIRA antigen-specificity platform. Breadth was defined as the fraction of unique TCRs that were SARS-CoV-2-associated. Depth was defined as the fraction of total T cells that were SARS-CoV-2-associated. Using the MIRA data, each spike-specific TCR was assigned both to the spike region to which the TCR was reactive and to a CD4 or CD8 class. Log10-transformed breadth and depth values were compared by one-way ANOVA with Sidak's multiple comparisons tests. TCRdb retrieved this table from immuneACCESS and kept in-frame rearrangements only. Not all clones are present; in checked studies, unresolved V genes account for under half, and no reason is known for the remainder. Clonal size and the V and J genes are those of that table, whereas D and trimming came from the DNA. The sample table holds roughly 120,000 clones, of which approximately 90% were seen once. Jointly, the top ten make up 15% of the sample.

The label giving this sample's time point can be read as: about 28 days (+/-7) after the second vaccine dose. AZD1222 recipients whose second dose came at about 4 weeks and those whose second dose came at about 12 weeks were combined into one group, since spike-specific TCR depth and breadth did not differ between the two schedules. Samples from vaccinated people were obtained from the UK trials COV001 and COV002, which included a single-blind randomized controlled phase 2/3 trial of AZD1222 (ChAdOx1 nCoV-19) in healthy adults. For TCRbeta chain sequencing, PBMC samples were collected from trial participants at day 0 and at day 28 after the second dose. With respect to this clone: The clone's antigen remains unknown. The record has no base qualities; no much larger clone is one base away.

V sheds 4 bases and J sheds 4 bases, leaving 7 bases between their ends. Reading from cysteine to phenylalanine, the CDR3 counts 13 amino acids. This entry keeps only the CDR3 DNA: 39 bases, framed from base 1. The germline V gene (reference sequence) sets CDR1 to WNHNN and CDR2 to SYGVQD. The TCR was taken from an adult who received the AZD1222 COVID-19 vaccine. Recombination connected TRBV10-1 to TRBJ2-2; TRBD2 is possibly the D segment (6 matching bases). Sequencing was performed on peripheral blood, taken 28 days after the second AZD1222 dose. This receptor has the CDR3 CASSVGGTGELFF. The DNA sequence is given as TGCGCCAGCAGTGTGGGGGGCACCGGGGAGCTGTTTTTT.